A selection of T cell receptor beta chains follows, all from one sample in a study of T-cell memory formation after mild COVID-19. TCRdb re-analysed the 5' RACE reads in MiXCR, keeping a single row per CDR3 protein. Of about 200,000 distinct CDR3 sequences in the sample, around 18% were seen once. Sequencing input: PBMCs or a T cell subset sorted from them (not recorded which). These receptors were obtained from an adult woman who had mild COVID-19 (a few samples of this study predate the infection). Cell type and time point are not known. The CDR3 runs from the conserved cysteine through the conserved F or W. The D gene is left open where the match is weak. Clone size is not always given. Where it is, it says once, few, many or a class for expanded clones.

d_call | j_call | v_call | clone_size | cdr3_aa | cdr3_nt
NA | TRBJ2-4 | TRBV7-2 | NA | CASSLLGTLDKNIQYF | TGTGCCAGCAGCCTCCTAGGGACCTTGGACAAAAACATTCAGTACTTC
NA | TRBJ2-7 | TRBV3-1 | few | CASSQGTEQYF | TGTGCCAGCAGCCAAGGGACAGAGCAGTACTTC
NA | TRBJ1-5 | TRBV30 | NA | CAWSDGPLNQPQHF | TGTGCCTGGAGTGACGGACCGCTCAATCAGCCCCAGCATTTT
NA | TRBJ2-3 | TRBV9 | NA | CASSVREDTQYF | TGTGCCAGCAGCGTAAGGGAGGATACGCAGTATTTT
NA | TRBJ2-7 | TRBV7-9 | few | CASSHVYSGRGNEQYF | TGTGCCAGCAGCCACGTCTACAGCGGGCGCGGGAACGAGCAGTACTTC
TRBD1 | TRBJ2-3 | TRBV12-3/TRBV12-4 | few | CASSSRGPGQGFSSTDTQYF | TGTGCCAGCAGTTCCCGTGGCCCGGGACAGGGATTTTCTAGCACAGATACGCAGTATTTT
TRBD2 | TRBJ2-3 | TRBV12-3/TRBV12-4 | few | CASSERGELAGFSTDTQYF | TGTGCCAGCAGCGAGAGAGGTGAGCTAGCGGGATTCAGCACAGATACGCAGTATTTT
NA | TRBJ2-2 | TRBV11-2 | NA | CASSLFEGGNTGELFF | TGTGCCAGCAGCTTATTTGAGGGAGGGAACACCGGGGAGCTGTTTTTT
NA | TRBJ1-1 | TRBV7-9 | NA | CASSHSMMGNTEAFF | TGTGCCAGCAGCCACAGTATGATGGGGAACACTGAAGCTTTCTTT
NA | TRBJ2-7 | TRBV6-5 | NA | CASKTGGGHEQYF | TGTGCCAGCAAAACGGGAGGGGGCCACGAGCAGTACTTC
NA | TRBJ2-3 | TRBV5-1 | NA | CASSGGQTPTDTQYF | TGCGCCAGCAGCGGCGGACAAACCCCCACAGATACGCAGTATTTT
TRBD2 | TRBJ2-1 | TRBV12-3/TRBV12-4 | few | CASSFREGLEQFF | TGTGCCAGCAGTTTCCGGGAGGGCCTTGAGCAGTTCTTC
NA | TRBJ1-2 | TRBV6-5 | NA | CASSVGSEGYTF | TGTGCCAGCAGTGTGGGCTCTGAGGGCTACACCTTC
NA | TRBJ2-7 | TRBV7-6 | many | CASSLDRHEQYF | TGTGCCAGCAGCTTAGACCGGCACGAGCAGTACTTC
NA | TRBJ1-5 | TRBV7-8 | few | CASSPGGDQPQHF | TGTGCCAGCAGCCCGGGGGGGGACCAGCCCCAGCATTTT
NA | TRBJ1-2 | TRBV12-3/TRBV12-4 | few | CASSWTGGYTF | TGTGCCAGCAGTTGGACCGGGGGCTACACCTTC
NA | TRBJ1-1 | TRBV29-1 | NA | CSVLPGWHPNTEAFF | TGCAGCGTCCTTCCCGGGTGGCACCCGAACACTGAAGCTTTCTTT
NA | TRBJ2-7 | TRBV6-6 | NA | CASSFGRRGPGDGSYEQYF | TGTGCCAGCAGTTTCGGGAGGAGGGGGCCCGGCGATGGTTCCTACGAGCAGTACTTC
TRBD1 | TRBJ1-6 | TRBV10-3 | NA | CAISESIQGRTGNSPLHF | TGTGCCATCAGTGAGTCGATCCAGGGGAGGACAGGGAATTCACCCCTCCACTTT
TRBD2 | TRBJ2-3 | TRBV7-2 | few | CASSLLATSGVTDTQYF | TGTGCCAGCAGCCTCCTGGCCACTAGCGGAGTCACAGATACGCAGTATTTT
NA | TRBJ1-1 | TRBV7-7 | NA | CASSDRPNTEAFF | TGTGCTAGCAGCGACAGACCGAACACTGAAGCTTTCTTT
TRBD1 | TRBJ1-4 | TRBV20-1 | few | CSAKQGVEKLFF | TGCAGTGCTAAACAGGGGGTTGAAAAACTGTTTTTT
NA | TRBJ1-2 | TRBV7-2 | few | CASSPKTGTSYGYTF | TGTGCCAGCAGCCCAAAGACAGGAACGAGCTATGGCTACACCTTC
NA | TRBJ2-7 | TRBV6-1 | few | CASLEDLAYEQYF | TGTGCCAGTCTCGAGGACCTGGCCTACGAGCAGTACTTC
NA | TRBJ1-1 | TRBV4-1 | NA | CASSQTQTGGTEAFF | TGCGCCAGCAGCCAAACTCAGACGGGCGGCACTGAAGCTTTCTTT
NA | TRBJ2-7 | TRBV12-3/TRBV12-4 | NA | CASKSLGYEQYF | TGTGCCAGCAAATCTCTGGGTTACGAGCAGTACTTC
NA | TRBJ2-5 | TRBV11-2 | many | CASSLEIGRGQYF | TGTGCCAGCAGCTTAGAGATCGGCCGCGGCCAGTACTTC
TRBD1 | TRBJ1-2 | TRBV2 | NA | CASRPGQANYGYTF | TGTGCCAGCAGACCCGGACAGGCTAACTATGGCTACACCTTC
TRBD1 | TRBJ2-1 | TRBV14 | NA | CASSQVWDRGLGEQFF | TGTGCCAGCAGCCAAGTCTGGGACAGGGGGCTTGGGGAGCAGTTCTTC
TRBD1 | TRBJ1-5 | TRBV12-3/TRBV12-4 | few | CASSRGQGNQPQHF | TGTGCCAGCAGTCGGGGACAGGGGAATCAGCCCCAGCATTTT
TRBD2 | TRBJ2-1 | TRBV6-5 | NA | CASRLRILAGAPNEQFF | TGTGCCAGCAGGCTTCGAATACTAGCGGGGGCTCCCAATGAGCAGTTCTTC
NA | TRBJ1-6 | TRBV9 | NA | CASSVGIAIDSPLHF | TGTGCCAGCAGCGTAGGGATTGCGATCGATTCACCCCTCCACTTT
TRBD1 | TRBJ1-5 | TRBV6-5 | NA | CASSHDRGNQPQHF | TGTGCCAGCAGCCATGACAGGGGCAATCAGCCCCAGCATTTT
TRBD2 | TRBJ2-1 | TRBV5-1 | few | CASSVSGGGHNEQFF | TGCGCCAGCAGCGTTAGCGGGGGGGGCCACAATGAGCAGTTCTTC
NA | TRBJ2-6 | TRBV2 | few | CASRDSGANVLTF | TGTGCCAGCAGGGACTCTGGGGCCAACGTCCTGACTTTC
NA | TRBJ2-2 | TRBV5-1 | few | CASSLVSPNTGELFF | TGCGCCAGCAGCTTGGTCTCCCCGAACACCGGGGAGCTGTTTTTT
NA | TRBJ2-5 | TRBV18 | NA | CASSDVRGSGETQYF | TGTGCCAGCTCGGACGTCAGGGGTTCGGGAGAGACCCAGTACTTC
NA | TRBJ2-1 | TRBV2 | NA | CASSEEALALAGSEQFF | TGTGCCAGCAGTGAAGAAGCTCTGGCGCTAGCCGGGAGCGAGCAGTTCTTC
TRBD1 | TRBJ1-2 | TRBV12-3/TRBV12-4 | once | CASSLEHRGLPFSYGYTF | TGTGCCAGCAGTTTAGAACACAGGGGTCTCCCATTTAGCTATGGCTACACCTTC
NA | TRBJ2-1 | TRBV9 | NA | CASSVSGRGDSYNEQFF | TGTGCCAGCAGCGTCTCCGGTCGTGGGGATTCCTACAATGAGCAGTTCTTC
NA | TRBJ2-7 | TRBV6-2/TRBV6-3 | NA | CAAGDLYEQYF | TGTGCCGCAGGGGATCTATACGAGCAGTACTTC
NA | TRBJ2-6 | TRBV12-3/TRBV12-4 | NA | CASSALGSRSGANVLTF | TGTGCCAGCAGTGCCTTGGGGAGTAGGTCTGGGGCCAACGTCCTGACTTTC
NA | TRBJ1-1 | TRBV3-1 | few | CASSPAEGLERRTEAFF | TGTGCCAGCAGCCCAGCGGAGGGGCTGGAACGGCGCACTGAAGCTTTCTTT
TRBD1 | TRBJ1-3 | TRBV18 | NA | CASSPPWTGHSGNTIYF | TGTGCCAGCTCACCACCGTGGACAGGGCACTCTGGAAACACCATATATTTT
NA | TRBJ2-7 | TRBV5-1 | many | CASSSGQGSYEQYF | TGCGCCAGCAGCTCCGGCCAGGGGAGCTACGAGCAGTACTTC
TRBD2 | TRBJ2-5 | TRBV7-9 | NA | CASSLWTSGKIQETQYF | TGTGCCAGCAGCTTATGGACTAGCGGGAAGATCCAAGAGACCCAGTACTTC
NA | TRBJ1-1 | TRBV4-2 | few | CASSRLRIRETKVNTEAFF | TGTGCCAGCAGCCGCTTAAGAATCAGGGAAACTAAGGTGAACACTGAAGCTTTCTTT
TRBD2 | TRBJ2-7 | TRBV6-5 | few | CASSSLAGGSPEQYF | TGTGCCAGCAGTTCCTTAGCGGGAGGGAGTCCCGAGCAGTACTTC
TRBD1 | TRBJ1-1 | TRBV15 | NA | CATSRRTGEHTEAFF | TGTGCCACCAGCAGGCGGACAGGGGAACACACTGAAGCTTTCTTT
NA | TRBJ2-6 | TRBV20-1 | few | CSASPRESSGANVLTF | TGCAGTGCTAGTCCCAGGGAGAGCTCTGGGGCCAACGTCCTGACTTTC
TRBD2 | TRBJ2-3 | TRBV7-3 | NA | CASRRAGATDTQYF | TGTGCCAGCAGAAGGGCGGGAGCTACAGATACGCAGTATTTT
TRBD1 | TRBJ1-1 | TRBV12-3/TRBV12-4 | many | CASTRPGQGYTEAFF | TGTGCCAGCACCAGACCGGGACAGGGTTACACTGAAGCTTTCTTT
TRBD1 | TRBJ2-7 | TRBV6-5 | few | CASSPDRGPTYEQYF | TGTGCCAGCAGTCCAGACAGGGGTCCTACCTACGAGCAGTACTTC
NA | TRBJ2-7 | TRBV7-8 | NA | CASSLAAGAEQYF | TGTGCCAGCAGCTTAGCGGCCGGGGCCGAGCAGTACTTC
NA | TRBJ2-1 | TRBV11-3 | NA | CASSAAPNNEQFF | TGTGCCAGCAGCGCAGCCCCTAACAATGAGCAGTTCTTC
NA | TRBJ2-1 | TRBV6-6 | NA | CASSYNHNEQFF | TGTGCCAGCAGTTACAATCACAATGAGCAGTTCTTC
NA | TRBJ2-3 | TRBV20-1 | NA | CSAMTSDTQYF | TGCAGTGCGATGACTTCAGATACGCAGTATTTT
NA | TRBJ1-4 | TRBV7-3 | many | CASSSFVGEKLFF | TGTGCCAGCAGCTCCTTTGTCGGTGAAAAACTGTTTTTT
TRBD2 | TRBJ2-5 | TRBV29-1 | NA | CSVTTSGGETQYF | TGCAGCGTTACGACTAGCGGGGGTGAGACCCAGTACTTC